The rows below give T cell receptor beta chains drawn from one sample of a study of T-cell reconstitution after alpha-beta-depleted transplantation in children. From the PCR reads, TCRdb called clonotypes with MiXCR, one entry per CDR3 protein. The sample holds 45,000 to 60,000 distinct CDR3 sequences, about 50% seen once. The sequencing used peripheral blood, collected before TCRalphabeta/CD19-depleted stem cell transplant. Source of these receptors: a boy under two years old with SCID, due to receive a stem cell transplant. Each CDR3 is given with its conserved first and last residue. The D gene is left open where the match is weak. Where a row states a size, it is once, few, many or the class of an expanded clone; other rows omit it.

cdr3_aa cdr3_nt v_call d_call j_call clone_size
CASSLMTGVEQFF TGTGCCAGCAGCTTAATGACCGGGGTTGAGCAGTTCTTC TRBV7-6 - TRBJ2-1 -
CSARAGFSGLAGGTYFYEQYF TGCAGTGCTAGAGCAGGGTTTTCGGGACTAGCGGGGGGGACCTATTTCTACGAGCAGTACTTC TRBV20-1 TRBD2 TRBJ2-7 -
CSVDEQFF TGCAGCGTTGATGAGCAGTTCTTC TRBV29-1 - TRBJ2-1 many
CSASGGLDNEQFF TGCAGTGCTAGCGGGGGGCTCGACAATGAGCAGTTCTTC TRBV20-1 - TRBJ2-1 -
CASSDSADTNEQFF TGTGCCAGCAGTGACTCGGCGGACACGAATGAGCAGTTCTTC TRBV6-4 - TRBJ2-1 -
CASSFGQIQETQYF TGCGCCAGCAGCTTTGGGCAGATCCAGGAGACCCAGTACTTC TRBV5-1 - TRBJ2-5 -
CASSAGGHTEAFF TGCGCCAGCAGCGCAGGGGGTCACACTGAAGCTTTCTTT TRBV4-1 TRBD1 TRBJ1-1 -
CASSTPGPSTDTQYF TGTGCCAGCAGCACCCCGGGACCAAGCACAGATACGCAGTATTTT TRBV7-9 - TRBJ2-3 -
CASSPELEETQYF TGTGCCAGCTCACCGGAACTGGAAGAGACCCAGTACTTC TRBV18 - TRBJ2-5 once
CASSLDLAGRMNEQFF TGTGCCAGCAGCTTAGATCTTGCGGGGCGGATGAATGAGCAGTTCTTC TRBV11-2 - TRBJ2-1 -
CASSQAPRTLAGEQETQYF TGCGCCAGCAGCCAGGCCCCACGAACCCTAGCGGGGGAACAAGAGACCCAGTACTTC TRBV4-1 TRBD2 TRBJ2-5 -
CASEGLADEQYF TGCGCCAGCGAGGGACTAGCGGACGAGCAGTACTTC TRBV10-2 TRBD2 TRBJ2-7 many
CATSRPTGTDSGNTIYF TGTGCCACCTCCCGCCCCACCGGCACCGACTCTGGAAACACCATATATTTT TRBV12-5 - TRBJ1-3 -
CAISDQGAVGETQYF TGTGCCATCAGTGACCAGGGGGCCGTGGGGGAGACCCAGTACTTC TRBV10-3 TRBD1 TRBJ2-5 -
CASSWGETQYF TGTGCCAGCTCATGGGGGGAGACCCAGTACTTC TRBV25-1 - TRBJ2-5 -
CASSQGIKQFF TGTGCCAGCAGCCAAGGCATAAAGCAGTTCTTC TRBV4-2 - TRBJ2-1 -
CASSGRLAGGPETQYF TGTGCCAGCAGCGGTCGACTAGCGGGGGGGCCCGAGACCCAGTACTTC TRBV7-2 TRBD2 TRBJ2-5 -
CSARRGVEEQYF TGCAGTGCTAGAAGAGGGGTGGAAGAGCAGTACTTC TRBV20-1 - TRBJ2-7 -
CASSQKGPHSPLHF TGCGCCAGCAGCCAAAAAGGGCCCCATTCACCCCTCCACTTT TRBV4-3 - TRBJ1-6 -
CASSPLRTGGNTIYF TGTGCCAGCAGTCCGCTCCGGACAGGGGGAAACACCATATATTTT TRBV12-3/TRBV12-4 TRBD1 TRBJ1-3 -
CAISPGGQQHTGELFF TGTGCCATCAGCCCCGGGGGACAGCAACATACCGGGGAGCTGTTTTTT TRBV5-6 - TRBJ2-2 -
CATSRDITPGELFF TGTGCCACCAGCAGAGATATTACTCCCGGGGAGCTGTTTTTT TRBV15 - TRBJ2-2 -
CSVDRGGDEQYF TGCAGCGTTGACAGGGGAGGGGACGAGCAGTACTTC TRBV29-1 - TRBJ2-7 many
CASSPGVGEQFF TGTGCCAGCAGCCCAGGGGTGGGTGAGCAGTTCTTC TRBV5-6 - TRBJ2-1 -
CASRSRGAGDTQYF TGTGCCAGCAGGTCGCGCGGGGCGGGGGATACGCAGTATTTT TRBV6-1 - TRBJ2-3 many
CASGVTGRETQYF TGTGCCAGCGGGGTGACAGGTCGGGAGACCCAGTACTTC TRBV6-1 - TRBJ2-5 -
CSARDLASERGEQFF TGCAGTGCTAGAGATTTGGCTAGTGAACGGGGTGAGCAGTTCTTC TRBV20-1 - TRBJ2-1 -
CASKGPLAGGFVYNEQFF TGTGCCAGCAAGGGGCCTCTAGCGGGGGGCTTTGTCTACAATGAGCAGTTCTTC TRBV6-2/TRBV6-3 TRBD2 TRBJ2-1 -
CASSQTGGGQPQHF TGTGCCAGCAGTCAGACAGGGGGCGGTCAGCCCCAGCATTTT TRBV7-2 TRBD1 TRBJ1-5 few
CASGEPRGGYTF TGTGCCAGCGGGGAGCCCCGGGGGGGCTACACCTTC TRBV7-2 - TRBJ1-2 once
CASSAGPRTTDTQYF TGTGCCAGCAGCGCAGGACCGAGGACCACAGATACGCAGTATTTT TRBV9 - TRBJ2-3 -
CASSSLRNREGYEQYF TGTGCCAGCAGCTCTTTAAGGAACAGGGAGGGCTACGAGCAGTACTTC TRBV7-9 - TRBJ2-7 -
CASSGQGVAKNIQYF TGCGCCAGCAGCGGGCAGGGGGTAGCCAAAAACATTCAGTACTTC TRBV5-1 TRBD1 TRBJ2-4 -
CASSLAGGEQETQYF TGTGCCAGCAGCCTCGCGGGGGGGGAACAAGAGACCCAGTACTTC TRBV3-1 TRBD2 TRBJ2-5 many
CASSLGGTSQRGLYEQYF TGCGCCAGCAGCTTGGGCGGGACATCCCAAAGGGGCCTATACGAGCAGTACTTC TRBV5-1 - TRBJ2-7 -
CSARVPDRGRDGYTF TGCAGTGCTAGAGTCCCGGACAGGGGGCGCGATGGCTACACCTTC TRBV20-1 TRBD1 TRBJ1-2 -
CSVDLRGGTDTQYF TGCAGCGTTGACCTGCGCGGGGGCACAGATACGCAGTATTTT TRBV29-1 - TRBJ2-3 -
CASNHETVNQPQHF TGCGCCAGCAACCACGAGACGGTAAATCAGCCCCAGCATTTT TRBV23-1 - TRBJ1-5 -
CASSGIGTDTQYF TGTGCCAGCAGTGGCATAGGCACAGATACGCAGTATTTT TRBV27 - TRBJ2-3 -
CASSVQTGGNQPQHF TGTGCCAGCAGCGTGCAAACAGGGGGCAATCAGCCCCAGCATTTT TRBV9 TRBD1 TRBJ1-5 many
CASSGTANTGELFF TGTGCCAGCAGTGGGACGGCGAACACCGGGGAGCTGTTTTTT TRBV2 - TRBJ2-2 few
CASSETVSGSSTDTQYF TGTGCCAGCAGCGAGACAGTTAGCGGGTCTAGCACAGATACGCAGTATTTT TRBV7-6 TRBD2 TRBJ2-3 few
CASSPRGEVDEQYF TGTGCCAGCAGCCCCCGGGGGGAGGTGGACGAGCAGTACTTC TRBV4-2 TRBD2 TRBJ2-7 few
CASSSPAGVQETQYF TGCGCCAGCAGCTCCCCGGCGGGGGTCCAAGAGACCCAGTACTTC TRBV5-1 TRBD2 TRBJ2-5 -
CASSSSGVDEKLFF TGTGCCAGCAGTTCTTCAGGGGTGGATGAAAAACTGTTTTTT TRBV6-5 - TRBJ1-4 many
CASSPSRGSEKLFF TGTGCCAGCAGCCCAAGCAGGGGTAGCGAAAAACTGTTTTTT TRBV5-4 - TRBJ1-4 -
CASSLGQTSYGYTF TGCGCCAGCAGCTTGGGGCAGACATCCTATGGCTACACCTTC TRBV5-1 - TRBJ1-2 few
CASSYSTSGRGTGELFF TGTGCCAGCAGTTACTCGACTAGCGGGCGCGGCACCGGGGAGCTGTTTTTT TRBV6-5 TRBD2 TRBJ2-2 few
CASSLPGDLGSFF TGTGCCAGCAGCTTGCCTGGGGATCTGGGTTCGTTCTTC TRBV5-6 - TRBJ2-1 -
CASSGQGSYTGELFF TGTGCCAGCAGCGGACAGGGGTCCTACACCGGGGAGCTGTTTTTT TRBV6-1 TRBD1 TRBJ2-2 few
CASSPRVTEAFF TGTGCCAGCAGTCCTAGGGTCACTGAAGCTTTCTTT TRBV12-3/TRBV12-4 - TRBJ1-1 -
CASSLLGTQAGELFF TGCGCCAGCAGCTTGCTAGGGACCCAGGCCGGGGAGCTGTTTTTT TRBV5-1 - TRBJ2-2 -
CASSLPPGQGSYEQYF TGTGCCAGCAGCCTCCCCCCGGGACAGGGCTCCTACGAGCAGTACTTC TRBV12-3/TRBV12-4 TRBD1 TRBJ2-7 -